These T cell receptor beta chains were read from a single sample in a study of control samples from healthy donors and cancer patients. Sequencing was performed with immunoSEQ multiplex PCR; in TCRdb, only in-frame clones are kept and a portion is missing. This table holds 25,000 to 30,000 clones, 70% to 90% found once. What was sequenced was formalin-fixed, paraffin-embedded tissue. The receptors here all came from a female donor with melanoma. Each CDR3 is given with its conserved first and last residue. D genes are given only for firm matches. For some rows the clone size is stated as once, few or many, or as a class when expanded; others skip it.

>TRBV3-1/TRBV3-2|TRBJ1-1|-|-
TGTGCCAGCAGCAACCCCTCGGGGAACACTGAAGCTTTCTTT
CASSNPSGNTEAFF
>TRBV7-2|TRBJ2-3|TRBD2|-
TGTGCCAGCAGCTTCCCCATGACTAGCGGGAGTCAGGGGACAGATACGCAGTATTTT
CASSFPMTSGSQGTDTQYF
>TRBV5-6|TRBJ2-7|-|-
TGTGCCAGTGAGGGGCCTTTCTACGAGCAGTACTTC
CASEGPFYEQYF
>TRBV12-3/TRBV12-4|TRBJ2-1|-|few
TGTGCCAGCAGTTTTCTTGTCTTCGAGCAGTTCTTC
CASSFLVFEQFF
>TRBV7-3|TRBJ1-1|-|-
TGTGCCAGCAGCTTAATGGGTGGCACTGAAGCTTTCTTT
CASSLMGGTEAFF
>TRBV24-1|TRBJ2-1|-|-
TGTGCCACCAGTTCCCCCGAGGGTAATGAGCAGTTCTTC
CATSSPEGNEQFF
>TRBV5-1|TRBJ2-2|TRBD1|-
TGCGCCAGCAGCTTGGATGGGACAGGTCCCATCGGGGAGCTGTTTTTT
CASSLDGTGPIGELFF
>TRBV7-2|TRBJ1-2|-|-
TGTGCCAGCAGCTTAGATGTTGTTGGCAGCAACTATGGCTACACCTTC
CASSLDVVGSNYGYTF
>TRBV5-1|TRBJ2-1|TRBD1|-
TGCGCCAGCAGCACGGACAGGCGAAACTTAAACAATGAGCAGTTCTTC
CASSTDRRNLNNEQFF
>TRBV6-5|TRBJ2-2|-|-
TGTGCCAGCAGAGCTCGGACAGTTAACACCGGGGAGCTGTTTTTT
CASRARTVNTGELFF
>TRBV15|TRBJ1-5|-|few
TGTGCCACCAGCAGAGTCGGGGGAATTCAGCCCCAGCATTTT
CATSRVGGIQPQHF
>TRBV7-2|TRBJ1-1|-|-
TGTGCCAGCAGCCCGACCCCATGGGACACTGAAGCTTTCTTT
CASSPTPWDTEAFF
>TRBV6-5|TRBJ2-1|TRBD1|-
TGTGCCAGCAGTCCCTCCAGGGGGCAGCAGTTCTTC
CASSPSRGQQFF
>TRBV6-6|TRBJ2-5|-|-
TGTGCCAGCAGTTACTCGGGCAGGGCGGAGACCCAGTACTTC
CASSYSGRAETQYF
>TRBV9|TRBJ2-1|TRBD2|-
TGTGCCAGCAGCCGCGGGAGCTCCTACAATGAGCAGTTCTTC
CASSRGSSYNEQFF
>TRBV6-1|TRBJ2-1|-|-
TGTGCCAGCAGTGAAGCGCGGGGGCTGGATTCCTACAATGAGCAGTTCTTC
CASSEARGLDSYNEQFF
>TRBV10-2|TRBJ2-1|-|-
TGCGCCAGCAGTAGGAGCAGTGAGCAGTTCTTC
CASSRSSEQFF
>TRBV15|TRBJ2-7|-|-
TGTGCCACCAGCGGTGACTCGTCCCCGGGGGAGCAGTACTTC
CATSGDSSPGEQYF
>TRBV11-2|TRBJ1-5|-|-
TGTGCCAGCAGCTTACAGTTGGCAGAGCCCCAGCATTTT
CASSLQLAEPQHF
>TRBV10-3|TRBJ1-1|-|-
TGTGCCATCAGTGAGTCGGGCCCGAACACTGAAGCTTTCTTT
CAISESGPNTEAFF
>TRBV18|TRBJ1-1|TRBD1|-
TGTGCCAGCTCTCACACGGGACAGGGTTCTGTTGCTTTCTTT
CASSHTGQGSVAFF
>TRBV18|TRBJ1-1|-|-
TGTGCCAGCTCACGACGGGGGGCTGAAGCTTTCTTT
CASSRRGAEAFF
>TRBV19|TRBJ2-7|TRBD1|-
TGTGCCAGTAAACCGTCGGGAACGACAGGGGGCTACGAGCAGTACTTC
CASKPSGTTGGYEQYF
>TRBV5-1|TRBJ1-1|-|-
TGCGCCAGCAGCTTCTTAGACCCTGAGAACACTGAAGCTTTCTTT
CASSFLDPENTEAFF
>TRBV18|TRBJ2-3|-|-
TGTGCCAGCTCACCTCTGGGAAGCACAGATACGCAGTATTTT
CASSPLGSTDTQYF
>TRBV12-3/TRBV12-4|TRBJ1-2|-|-
TGTGCCAGCAGTTTAGCCCTAAACGGCTACACCTTC
CASSLALNGYTF
>TRBV20-1|TRBJ1-2|TRBD1|-
TGCAGTGCTGGGGGACAGGGTGGCTACACCTTC
CSAGGQGGYTF
>TRBV7-2|TRBJ2-3|TRBD2|-
TGTGCCAGCAGCTTTGGACTAGCGACAGATACGCAGTATTTT
CASSFGLATDTQYF
>TRBV7-2|TRBJ2-7|-|-
TGTGCCAGCAGCTTAGGCGGGCGACAGACCGAGCAGTACTTC
CASSLGGRQTEQYF
>TRBV7-9|TRBJ1-2|-|-
TGTGCCAGCAGCCCTAATAAGGGTCGCTACACCTTC
CASSPNKGRYTF
>TRBV7-4|TRBJ2-7|-|-
TGTGCCAGCAGCTTAGGGGCTGGAGTCCTGGGGACCTACGAGCAGTACTTC
CASSLGAGVLGTYEQYF
>TRBV11-2|TRBJ1-1|-|-
TGTGCCAGCAGCTTAGTCGGCAGGGGATCGGCAGCTTTCTTT
CASSLVGRGSAAFF
>TRBV7-2|TRBJ2-1|-|-
TGTGCCAGCAGCCTAGGGGATAGCTCCTACAATGAGCAGTTCTTC
CASSLGDSSYNEQFF
>TRBV9|TRBJ1-1|-|-
TGTGCCAGCAGCGTATTCGGGGTATTCACTGAAGCTTTCTTT
CASSVFGVFTEAFF
>TRBV19|TRBJ1-6|-|-
TGTGCCAGTAGTATAGGTCGGGGGCGAAGTGCCTCACCCCTCCACTTT
CASSIGRGRSASPLHF
>TRBV9|TRBJ1-1|TRBD1|-
TGTGCCAGCAGCCCCCGAGAGGGGGCGGACACTGAAGCTTTCTTT
CASSPREGADTEAFF
>TRBV2|TRBJ2-1|TRBD2|-
TGTGCCAGCAGGCGTAGCGGGGGGTCCTACAATGAGCAGTTCTTC
CASRRSGGSYNEQFF
>TRBV3-1/TRBV3-2|TRBJ1-4|-|-
TGTGCCAGCAGCCAAGTCCCCAGTACAATCCGAAATGAAAAACTGTTTTTT
CASSQVPSTIRNEKLFF
>TRBV24-1|TRBJ1-6|TRBD1|-
TGTGCCACCAGTGATTTCGACAGGGATTCACCCCTCCACTTT
CATSDFDRDSPLHF
>TRBV5-1|TRBJ1-5|-|once
TGCGCCAGCAGCTTGGGGGGAACTCAGCCCCAGCATTTT
CASSLGGTQPQHF
>TRBV6-4|TRBJ1-2|-|-
TGTGCCAGCAGTGAGGGGGGTCAGAGGGCTAACTATGGCTACACCTTC
CASSEGGQRANYGYTF
>TRBV28|TRBJ1-4|-|-
TGTGCCAGCAGTCGGACAGTCTTAAATGAAAAACTGTTTTTT
CASSRTVLNEKLFF
>TRBV30|TRBJ1-2|-|-
TGTGCCTGGAGTTTTCGGGTGGCTAGCTATGGCTACACCTTC
CAWSFRVASYGYTF
>TRBV7-2|TRBJ1-2|-|-
TGTGCCAGCAGCCCATCGACAGGACTCTACGGCTACACCTTC
CASSPSTGLYGYTF
>TRBV19|TRBJ1-1|-|-
TGTGCCAGTAGTATTTGGGGATGGAACACTGAAGCTTTCTTT
CASSIWGWNTEAFF
>TRBV7-2|TRBJ1-2|-|-
TGTGCCAGCAGCGACGGGTGGCACTATGGCTACACCTTC
CASSDGWHYGYTF
>TRBV29-1|TRBJ1-1|TRBD1|few
TGCAGCGTTGGGGCAGGGGGCAACACTGAAGCTTTCTTT
CSVGAGGNTEAFF
>TRBV5-1|TRBJ2-3|TRBD2|-
TGCGCCAGCAGCTTGGCAGGGACTAGTAAACCAGATACGCAGTATTTT
CASSLAGTSKPDTQYF
>TRBV5-6|TRBJ2-5|-|few
TGTGCCAGCAGCTTTTGGGGCCTCCCTCAAGAGACCCAGTACTTC
CASSFWGLPQETQYF
>TRBV9|TRBJ1-2|-|-
TGTGCCAGCAGCGTAGTTAGGGGGGGCTACACCTTC
CASSVVRGGYTF
>TRBV7-9|TRBJ2-1|TRBD2|-
TGTGCCAGCAGCTTAGAACTAGCGGGATACAATGAGCAGTTCTTC
CASSLELAGYNEQFF
>TRBV2|TRBJ1-1|TRBD1|once
TGTGCCAGCAGTGCTCGTCCGACAGGGGGCTACACTGAAGCTTTCTTT
CASSARPTGGYTEAFF
>TRBV27|TRBJ2-1|-|-
TGTGCCAGCAGTCGACCGGGGTCCCTCGGGACCTACAATGAGCAGTTCTTC
CASSRPGSLGTYNEQFF
>TRBV6-2/TRBV6-3|TRBJ2-7|TRBD2|-
TGTGCCAGCAGTTACCGCGGGAGGGCCAGCGACGAGCAGTACTTC
CASSYRGRASDEQYF
>TRBV19|TRBJ1-1|-|once
TGTGCCAGCACCGGGACCCAACGCTCGAACACTGAAGCTTTCTTT
CASTGTQRSNTEAFF
>TRBV7-3|TRBJ2-7|TRBD1|-
TGTGCCAGCAGCTTCGGACAGGGTGGCGAGCAGTACTTC
CASSFGQGGEQYF
>TRBV20-1|TRBJ2-6|-|-
TGCAGTGCTAGATCCCCCAACGTCCTGACTTTC
CSARSPNVLTF
>TRBV19|TRBJ1-5|TRBD1|-
TGTGCCAGTAGTGGGGACAGGGGCCGCAATCAGCCCCAGCATTTT
CASSGDRGRNQPQHF
>TRBV5-4|TRBJ1-3|-|few
TGTGCCAGCAGCTTGGACAGGACTTCTGGAAACACCATATATTTT
CASSLDRTSGNTIYF